Given below is one TCR beta chain in context. The data are from a study of blood T cell repertoires in COVID-19. Study-wide background: COVID-19 samples, acute and convalescent, were from the United States, Italy and Spain. T cells, B-cell-depleted T cells, or PBMCs provided the cDNA or gDNA that served as material.

Per the original methods: By means of reference gene primer amplification, nucleated cell counts were estimated. Only in-frame clones appear in the TCRdb table, and some are missing; sequencing was by immunoSEQ multiplex PCR. From that table come the V and J calls and clone size; the DNA was used to work out D and trimming. The data hold some 280,000 clones, with about 82% observed a single time. Germline V lookup: CDR1 SGHTA, CDR2 FQGNSA. Unmatched junction bases numbered 5, after V lost 5 bases and J lost 2 bases. CDR3 length: 16 residues. The TCR originated in a woman aged 45 to 65 with active or convalescent COVID-19. This sequence joins TRBV7-2 and TRBJ2-3, with 12 bases matching TRBD2. Specimen: peripheral blood. For the CDR3, the DNA is TGTGCCAGCAGCCCACTAGCGGGGGGTTACACAGATACGCAGTATTTT. Its protein product is CASSPLAGGYTDTQYF.